Included here is one T cell receptor (beta chain) sequence, with context. The table came from immunoSEQ multiplex PCR; TCRdb's copy has only in-frame clones and leaves some out. The table includes about 980,000 clones, approximately 80% detected once. The sample belongs to a study of shared clonotypes between healthy human individuals. About the study: The plates for each donor numbered three CD4 naive, three CD4 memory, two CD8 naive and one CD8 memory.

Losses at the gene ends were 5 bases for V and 5 bases for J; bases not matched to a gene: 7. The V gene's germline CDR1 is LNHDA and CDR2 SQIVND (reference sequence). There are 16 residues in the CDR3. The sequencing sample was made of memory CD4+ T cells sorted from blood. Subset reported: CD45RA-negative fraction. V gene TRBV19 combines with J gene TRBJ2-3; 13 bases agree with TRBD2. The receptor's source is a man aged 18 to 30 in good health. The CDR3 loop reads CASSGLAGVLGDTQYF. The CDR3 coding sequence is TGTGCCAGTAGTGGACTAGCGGGAGTGTTGGGAGATACGCAGTATTTT.